This entry lists 23 T cell receptor beta chains sequenced from one sample in a study of blood T cell repertoires in COVID-19. TCRdb keeps only in-frame clones here, not all; method: immunoSEQ multiplex PCR. This sample has approximately 250,000 clones, with roughly 86% found just once. What was sequenced was peripheral blood. The receptors were gathered from a man aged 35-49 years with active or convalescent COVID-19.

The chain employs TRBV7-9 and TRBJ2-3; 8 bases are a match to TRBD2. Per germline, CDR1 SEHNR and CDR2 FQNEAQ (reference sequence). The V segment lost 6 bases and the J segment 5 bases; nucleotides outside the gene matches: 10. CDR3 size: 15 residues. CDR3 in amino acids: CASSWGERELDTQYF. Here the CDR3 DNA reads TGTGCCAGCAGTTGGGGGGAGCGGGAGTTAGATACGCAGTATTTT.

V gene TRBV14 combines with J gene TRBJ1-4; a possible D gene is TRBD1 (6 bases). Trimming pared 3 bases from V and 5 bases from J, leaving 19 bases between. The germline V gene has CDR1 SGHDN and CDR2 FVKESK. The CDR3 loop spans 17 amino acids. CDR3 sequence: CASSQGGGRLQNEKLFF. Written as DNA, the CDR3 is TGTGCCAGCAGCCAGGGGGGGGGCCGGCTTCAGAATGAAAAACTGTTTTTT.

The V call is TRBV2, the J call TRBJ1-4, with D possibly TRBD1 on 6 matching bases. The V end was cut by 3 bases, the J end by 8 bases, with 7 bases between. This CDR3 is built from 12 residues. Germline CDR1 is SNHLY and CDR2 is FYNNEI. CDR3: CASSEDREKLFF. CDR3 DNA sequence: TGTGCCAGCAGTGAGGACAGAGAAAAACTGTTTTTT.

The V and J genes are TRBV10-1 and TRBJ2-5; a weak D match, TRBD2 (5 bases). CDR1 and CDR2 (germline): WNHNN, SYGVQD (reference sequence). V dropped 3 bases and J dropped 5 bases, with 10 bases sitting between them. There are 13 residues in the CDR3. CDR3 sequence (DNA): TGCGCCAGCAGTGATTCGAGGGCGGAGACCCAGTACTTC. Protein product: CASSDSRAETQYF.

The table lists this clone with a few counts. The gene calls are TRBV7-9 and TRBJ2-5, with 11 bases fitting TRBD2. The germline CDR1 and CDR2 sequences are SEHNR and FQNEAQ (reference sequence). The CDR3 spans 16 residues. Losses at the gene ends were 5 bases for V and 4 bases for J; bases not matched to a gene: 9. For the CDR3, the DNA is TGTGCCAGCAGCGACCAACTCGGGACTAGCGGAGAGACCCAGTACTTC. This translates into CASSDQLGTSGETQYF.

The V and J genes are TRBV19 and TRBJ1-1; TRBD1 might be the D (6 bases). With 1 base removed from V and 0 bases from J, the gap between germline ends came to 9 bases. CDR1 and CDR2 (germline): LNHDA, SQIVND (reference sequence). This CDR3 comprises 15 residues. For the CDR3, the DNA is TGTGCCAGTAGTATAGTTGGACAGCTGAACACTGAAGCTTTCTTT. Translating it yields CASSIVGQLNTEAFF.

Only a few counts were recorded for this clone. This chain uses TRBV28 with TRBJ1-5, with unresolved D. V lost 7 bases and J 2 bases, leaving 15 bases between the germline ends. CDR3 length: 15 residues. In germline, CDR1 is MDHEN, CDR2 SYDVKM. The CDR3 region is CASTPNSGGNQPQHF. CDR3 bases: TGTGCCAGCACTCCTAACTCGGGAGGCAATCAGCCCCAGCATTTT. Full variable domain (missing parts from reference TRBV28 and TRBJ1-5): DVKVTQSSRYLVKRTGEKVFLECVQDMDHENMFWYRQDPGLGLRLIYFSYDVKMKEKGDIPEGYSVSREKKERFSLILESASTNQTSMYLCASTPNSGGNQPQHFGDGTRLSIL.

V and J are TRBV27 and TRBJ2-2; D uncertain. Trimming removed 2 bases at V and 7 bases at J, with 11 bases between. There are 14 residues in the CDR3. CDR1 is MNHEY, CDR2 SMNVEV, per germline (reference sequence). Here the CDR3 DNA reads TGTGCCAGCAGTTTAGCTGGGCGCGTCGGGGAGCTGTTTTTT. Translating gives CASSLAGRVGELFF.

The chain carries TRBV11-2 and TRBJ1-1; a weak D match, TRBD1 (5 bases). This CDR3 has 14 residues. V was trimmed by 5 bases and J by 5 bases, leaving 15 bases between them. Germline assignment: CDR1 SGHAT and CDR2 FQNNGV. CDR3 DNA: TGTGCCAGCAGCGCAGGGAGGGCGGGTACTGAAGCTTTCTTT. Its protein product is CASSAGRAGTEAFF.

CDR3 DNA sequence: TGTGCCAGCTCACCCCGGACAGGGGGCTCTATGAACACTGAAGCTTTCTTT. Amino acid sequence: CASSPRTGGSMNTEAFF. The chain joins TRBV18 to TRBJ1-1; the match to TRBD1 covers 11 bases. Losses at the gene ends were 3 bases for V and 0 bases for J; bases not matched to a gene: 6. CDR3 size: 17 residues. Germline CDR1 and CDR2: KGHSH and LQKENI.

This clone was detected once. The rearrangement links TRBV7-8 to TRBJ2-7; no definite D call. The germline CDR1 and CDR2 sequences are SGHVS and FQNEAQ. The germline V and J ends were trimmed by 5 bases and 0 bases, with 5 bases remaining between them. CDR3 length: 12 residues. CDR3: CASSRSSYEQYF. CDR3 DNA sequence: TGTGCCAGCAGCAGGAGCTCCTACGAGCAGTACTTC.

The rearrangement joins TRBV2 to TRBJ2-1, with D perhaps TRBD1 (7 bases). The CDR3 runs 16 residues. Germline CDR1 is SNHLY and CDR2 is FYNNEI. The V and J ends lost 4 bases and 1 base respectively, with 14 bases between them. CDR3 sequence (DNA): TGTGCCAGCAGTGCGCAGGCGGGACAGTCCTACAATGAGCAGTTCTTC. Translated: CASSAQAGQSYNEQFF. Combining the CDR3 with reference TRBV2 and TRBJ2-1 gives the whole variable domain EPEVTQTPSHQVTQMGQEVILRCVPISNHLYFYWYRQILGQKVEFLVSFYNNEISEKSEIFDDQFSVERPDGSNFTLKIRSTKLEDSAMYFCASSAQAGQSYNEQFFGPGTRLTVL.

The rearrangement joins TRBV2 to TRBJ1-2, with D hard to call. The germline V and J ends were trimmed by 9 bases and 7 bases, with 18 bases remaining between them. The germline V gene encodes CDR1 SNHLY and CDR2 FYNNEI. The CDR3 has 13 amino acids. The CDR3 protein is CASLTAARSGYTF. In DNA, the CDR3 is TGTGCCAGTCTAACAGCGGCCCGCTCTGGCTACACCTTC.

The genes are TRBV7-3 and TRBJ2-1; 10 positions match TRBD2. V gave up 5 bases and J gave up 4 bases; unmatched junction bases: 5. CDR1 and CDR2 from the germline V gene are SGHTA and FQGTGA. The CDR3 has 15 residues. The CDR3 DNA follows: TGTGCCAGCAGCGCGGGGACTAGCGAGTACAATGAGCAGTTCTTC. This encodes CASSAGTSEYNEQFF. Full variable domain (missing parts from reference TRBV7-3 and TRBJ2-1): GAGVSQTPSNKVTEKGKYVELRCDPISGHTALYWYRQSLGQGPEFLIYFQGTGAADDSGLPNDRFFAVRPEGSVSTLKIQRTERGDSAVYLCASSAGTSEYNEQFFGPGTRLTVL.

The chain employs TRBV15 and TRBJ2-1, with D maybe TRBD2 (5 bases). Germline V gene sequence: CDR1 LNHNV, CDR2 YYDKDF (reference sequence). This CDR3 has 16 amino acids. V was pared by 0 bases and J by 5 bases, with 14 bases between. The CDR3 reads CATSREIGLPHNEQFF. The CDR3 DNA sequence: TGTGCCACCAGCAGAGAAATAGGACTCCCCCACAATGAGCAGTTCTTC.

This sequence joins TRBV6-2 or TRBV6-3 and TRBJ1-2; TRBD1 agrees at 7 bases. The CDR3 is made up of 13 amino acids. Germline V lookup: CDR1 MNHEY, CDR2 SVGEGT. With 5 bases clipped from V and 8 bases from J, the junction kept 8 bases outside the gene matches. Here the CDR3 DNA reads TGTGCCAGCAGTAACCCACAGGGGAACGGCTACACCTTC. Residues: CASSNPQGNGYTF.

The chain is built from TRBV10-3 and TRBJ1-6; maybe TRBD1 (5 bases). Germline V lookup: CDR1 ENHRY, CDR2 SYGVKD. The V gene lost 8 bases and the J gene lost 8 bases, with 16 bases spanning the gap. This CDR3 has 14 residues. In DNA, the CDR3 is TGTGCCATCCGAGGACACATAAGGGATTCACCCCTCCACTTT. Protein product: CAIRGHIRDSPLHF.

J is TRBJ2-7 and V is TRBV4-1; 13 positions agree with TRBD2. CDR1 and CDR2 from the germline V gene are MGHRA and YSYEKL. This CDR3 has 16 residues. J was trimmed by 6 bases and V by 2 bases; bases with no gene match: 7. CDR3 sequence (DNA): TGCGCCAGCAGCCAAACTAGCGGGAGGGCCAAGGGCGAGCAGTACTTC. Translating gives CASSQTSGRAKGEQYF.

This clone was recorded only once. V is TRBV10-1 and J is TRBJ2-1; the match to TRBD2 covers 14 bases. Germline CDR1 and CDR2: WNHNN and SYGVQD (reference sequence). CDR3 length: 15 amino acids. Trimming took 6 bases from V and 5 from J; bases not matched to a gene: 3. CDR3 loop: CASRRTSGGNNEQFF. The DNA of the CDR3 is TGCGCCAGCAGAAGGACTAGCGGGGGGAACAATGAGCAGTTCTTC.

The V call is TRBV4-1, the J call TRBJ1-3, with D unresolved. The germline CDR1 and CDR2 sequences are MGHRA and YSYEKL. V lost 3 bases and J lost 1, with 7 bases in between. The CDR3 has 14 residues. CDR3 coding DNA: TGCGCCAGCAGCCACGGGGATTCTGGAAACACCATATATTTT. Residues: CASSHGDSGNTIYF.

As concerns this clone: The sample contains more than one DNA sequence encoding this CDR3. The chain carries TRBV9 and TRBJ2-3; TRBD2 is a possible D gene (6 bases). Trimming cost V 5 bases and J 0 bases, with 10 bases left between them. Germline V gene lookup returns CDR1 SGDLS and CDR2 YYNGEE. There are 14 residues in the CDR3. Here the CDR3 reads CASSASGSTDTQYF. The CDR3 DNA sequence: TGTGCCAGCAGTGCAAGCGGGAGCACAGATACGCAGTATTTT.

The chain employs TRBV7-2 and TRBJ2-5; maybe TRBD2 (5 bases). V shed 1 base and J shed 4 bases, with 13 bases lying between them. The CDR3 is 15 amino acids. Germline lookup yields CDR1 SGHTA and CDR2 FQGNSA. Here the CDR3 reads CASSLGGFRGETQYF. The DNA for the CDR3 is TGTGCCAGCAGCTTAGGAGGGTTTAGAGGAGAGACCCAGTACTTC.

The chain recombines TRBV9 with TRBJ1-6, with 9 bases that match TRBD1. CDR1 is SGDLS, CDR2 YYNGEE, per germline. This CDR3 contains 16 residues. V dropped 3 bases and J dropped 7; count of bases not matched to a gene: 8. For the CDR3, the DNA is TGTGCCAGCAGCGGGACAGGGGCAACAGCAAATTCACCCCTCCACTTT. As protein: CASSGTGATANSPLHF.